This T cell receptor beta chain was identified in a study of cytomegalovirus exposure and HLA in healthy donors. Only in-frame clones appear in the TCRdb table, and some are missing; sequencing was by immunoSEQ multiplex PCR. The sample has roughly 180,000 clones, 86% seen once. This CDR3 contains 18 residues. CDR1 and CDR2 from the germline V gene are SGHRS and YFSETQ. J gave up 7 bases and V 0 bases, and 12 bases lay outside the gene matches. Whole-study findings and limits: Subsequent analysis revealed that first-cohort TCR clusters tended to co-occur in the 120 or so validation repertoires. The study listed approximately 160 cytomegalovirus-associated TCR beta chains.

As regards this clone: Antigen: not known.

The donors were in the approximately 120-subject validation cohort; that cohort was separate from the roughly 730-subject first cohort. The sequence was collected from a man aged 30-40 years in good health and CMV-seropositive. Sample: PBMCs. The rearrangement joins TRBV5-1 to TRBJ2-3, with 12 bases fitting TRBD2. The CDR3 loop reads CASSLARTSGDPRHTQYF. Written as DNA, the CDR3 is TGCGCCAGCAGCTTGGCGAGGACTAGCGGGGACCCCAGGCATACGCAGTATTTT.